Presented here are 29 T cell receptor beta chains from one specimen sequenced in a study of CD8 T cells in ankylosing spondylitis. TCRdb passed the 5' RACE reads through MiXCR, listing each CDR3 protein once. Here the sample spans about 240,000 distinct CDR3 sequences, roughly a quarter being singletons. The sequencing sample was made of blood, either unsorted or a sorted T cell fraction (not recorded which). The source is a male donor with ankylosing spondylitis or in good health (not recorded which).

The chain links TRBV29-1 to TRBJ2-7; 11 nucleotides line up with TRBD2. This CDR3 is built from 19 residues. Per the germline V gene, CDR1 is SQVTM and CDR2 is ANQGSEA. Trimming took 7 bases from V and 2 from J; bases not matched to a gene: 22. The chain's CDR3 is CSGLKVAGGSTITTYEQYF. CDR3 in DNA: TGCAGCGGCCTGAAAGTAGCGGGGGGGTCAACGATTACCACCTACGAGCAGTACTTC.

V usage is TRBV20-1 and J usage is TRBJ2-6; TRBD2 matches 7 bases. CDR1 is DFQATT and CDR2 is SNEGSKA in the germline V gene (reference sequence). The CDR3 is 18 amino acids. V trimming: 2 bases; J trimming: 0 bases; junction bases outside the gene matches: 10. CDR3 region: CSARREGSGFSGANVLTF. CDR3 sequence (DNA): TGCAGTGCTAGAAGGGAGGGGTCGGGTTTCTCTGGGGCCAACGTCCTGACTTTC.

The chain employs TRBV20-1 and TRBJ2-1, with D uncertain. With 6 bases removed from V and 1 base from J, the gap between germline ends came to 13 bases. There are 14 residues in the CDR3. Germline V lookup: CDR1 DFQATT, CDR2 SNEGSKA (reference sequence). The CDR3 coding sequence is TGCAGTGCCATAAAAGTAGGGTCCTACAATGAGCAGTTCTTC. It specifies CSAIKVGSYNEQFF.

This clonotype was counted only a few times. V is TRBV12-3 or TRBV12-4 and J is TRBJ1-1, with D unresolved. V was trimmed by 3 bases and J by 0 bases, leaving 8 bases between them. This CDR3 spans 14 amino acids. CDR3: CASSFGPVNTEAFF. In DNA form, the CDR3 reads TGTGCCAGCAGTTTCGGTCCGGTGAACACTGAAGCTTTCTTT.

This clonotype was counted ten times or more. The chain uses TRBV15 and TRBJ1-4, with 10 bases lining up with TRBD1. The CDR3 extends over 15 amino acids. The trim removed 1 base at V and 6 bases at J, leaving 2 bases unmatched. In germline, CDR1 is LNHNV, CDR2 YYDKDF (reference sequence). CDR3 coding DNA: TGTGCCACCAGCAGAGTGGGGACAGGGGATGAAAAACTGTTTTTT. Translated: CATSRVGTGDEKLFF.

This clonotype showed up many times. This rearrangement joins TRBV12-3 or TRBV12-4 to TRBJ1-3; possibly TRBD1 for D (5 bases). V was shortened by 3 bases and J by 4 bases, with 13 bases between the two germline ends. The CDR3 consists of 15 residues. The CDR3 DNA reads TGTGCCAGCAGTTTTCGCCCTCGGGGGGGAAACACCATATATTTT. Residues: CASSFRPRGGNTIYF.

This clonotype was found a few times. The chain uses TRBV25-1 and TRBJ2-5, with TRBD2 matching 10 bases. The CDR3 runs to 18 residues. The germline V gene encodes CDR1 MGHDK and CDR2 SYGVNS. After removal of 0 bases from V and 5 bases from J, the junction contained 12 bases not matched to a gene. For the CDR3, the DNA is TGTGCCAGCAGTGAATACCCCCAGCGGGGGGGATTATTGGAGACCCAGTACTTC. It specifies CASSEYPQRGGLLETQYF.

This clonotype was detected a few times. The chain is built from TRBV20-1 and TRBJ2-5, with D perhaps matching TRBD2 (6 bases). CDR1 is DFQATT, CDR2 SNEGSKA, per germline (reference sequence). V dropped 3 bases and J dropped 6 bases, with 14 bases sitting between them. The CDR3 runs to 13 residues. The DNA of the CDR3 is TGCAGTGCTAGGGAGGGTGTCAGCCAGACCCAGTACTTC. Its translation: CSAREGVSQTQYF.

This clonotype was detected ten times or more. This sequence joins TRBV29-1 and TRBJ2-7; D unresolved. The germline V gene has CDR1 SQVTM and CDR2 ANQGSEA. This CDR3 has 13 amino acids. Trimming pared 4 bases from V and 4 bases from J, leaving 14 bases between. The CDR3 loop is CSVGGYNLYEQYF. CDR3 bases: TGCAGCGTTGGAGGCTATAACCTGTACGAGCAGTACTTC.

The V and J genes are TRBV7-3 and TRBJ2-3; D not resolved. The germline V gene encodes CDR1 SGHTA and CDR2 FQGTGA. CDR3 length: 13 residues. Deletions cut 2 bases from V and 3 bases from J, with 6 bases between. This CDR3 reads CASSLYATDTQYF. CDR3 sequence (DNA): TGTGCCAGCAGCTTATACGCTACAGATACGCAGTATTTT.

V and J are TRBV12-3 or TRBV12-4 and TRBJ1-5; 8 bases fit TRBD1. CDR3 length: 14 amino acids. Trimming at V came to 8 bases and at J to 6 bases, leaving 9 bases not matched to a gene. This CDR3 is CASLGGTGIQPQHF. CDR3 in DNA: TGTGCCAGCCTCGGCGGGACAGGTATTCAGCCCCAGCATTTT.

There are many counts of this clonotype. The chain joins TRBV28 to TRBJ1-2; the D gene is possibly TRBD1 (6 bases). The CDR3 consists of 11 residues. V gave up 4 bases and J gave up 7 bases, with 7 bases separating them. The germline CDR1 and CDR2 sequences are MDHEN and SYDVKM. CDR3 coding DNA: TGTGCCAGCAGTTCAGGGGTTGGCTACACCTTC. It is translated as CASSSGVGYTF.

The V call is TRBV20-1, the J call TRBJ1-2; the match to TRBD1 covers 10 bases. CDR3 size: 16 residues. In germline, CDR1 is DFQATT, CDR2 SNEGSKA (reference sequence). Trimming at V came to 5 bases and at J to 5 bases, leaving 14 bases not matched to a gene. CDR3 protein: CSALRDRGGDGYGYTF. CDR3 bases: TGCAGTGCTTTGCGGGACAGGGGTGGAGATGGGTATGGCTACACCTTC.

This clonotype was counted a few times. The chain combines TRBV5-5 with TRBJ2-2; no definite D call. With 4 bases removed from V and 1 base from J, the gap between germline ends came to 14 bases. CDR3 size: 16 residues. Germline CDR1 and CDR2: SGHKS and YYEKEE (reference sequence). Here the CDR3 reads CASSPRWRLNTGELFF. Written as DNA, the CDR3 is TGTGCCAGCAGCCCAAGGTGGCGGTTGAACACCGGGGAGCTGTTTTTT.

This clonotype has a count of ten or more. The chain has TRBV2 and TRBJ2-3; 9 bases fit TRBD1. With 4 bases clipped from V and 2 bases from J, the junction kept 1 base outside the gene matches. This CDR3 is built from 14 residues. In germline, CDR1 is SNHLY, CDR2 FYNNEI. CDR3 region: CASSGTGATDTQYF. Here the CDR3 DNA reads TGTGCCAGCAGTGGGACAGGGGCCACAGATACGCAGTATTTT.

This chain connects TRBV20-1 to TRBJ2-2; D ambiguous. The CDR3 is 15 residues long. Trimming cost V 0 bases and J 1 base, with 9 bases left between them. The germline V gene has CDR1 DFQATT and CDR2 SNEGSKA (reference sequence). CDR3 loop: CSARDAKLNTGELFF. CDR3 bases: TGCAGTGCTAGAGACGCCAAACTGAACACCGGGGAGCTGTTTTTT.

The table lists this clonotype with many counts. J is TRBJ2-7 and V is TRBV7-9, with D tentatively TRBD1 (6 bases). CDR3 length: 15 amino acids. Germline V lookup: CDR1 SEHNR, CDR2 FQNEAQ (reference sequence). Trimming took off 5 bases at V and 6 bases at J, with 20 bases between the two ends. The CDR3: CASSKSGQPPFEQYF. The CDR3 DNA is TGTGCCAGCAGCAAATCGGGACAACCGCCTTTCGAGCAGTACTTC. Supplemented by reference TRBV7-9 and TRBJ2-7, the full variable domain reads DTGVSQNPRHKITKRGQNVTFRCDPISEHNRLYWYRQTLGQGPEFLTYFQNEAQLEKSRLLSDRFSAERPKGSFSTLEIQRTEQGDSAMYLCASSKSGQPPFEQYFGPGTRLTVT.

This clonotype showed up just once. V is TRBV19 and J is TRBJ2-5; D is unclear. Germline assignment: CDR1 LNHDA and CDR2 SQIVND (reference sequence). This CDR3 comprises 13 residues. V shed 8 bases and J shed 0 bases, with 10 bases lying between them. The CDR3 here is CASSDWDQETQYF. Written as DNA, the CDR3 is TGTGCCAGTTCCGACTGGGACCAAGAGACCCAGTACTTC.

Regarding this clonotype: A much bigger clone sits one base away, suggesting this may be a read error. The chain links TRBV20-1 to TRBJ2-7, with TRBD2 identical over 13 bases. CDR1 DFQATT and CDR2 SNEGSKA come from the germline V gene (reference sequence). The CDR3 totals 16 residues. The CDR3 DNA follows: TGCTGTGTTTTGACTAGCGGGGGGCTGAGCTCCTACGAGCAGTACTTC. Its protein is CCVLTSGGLSSYEQYF.

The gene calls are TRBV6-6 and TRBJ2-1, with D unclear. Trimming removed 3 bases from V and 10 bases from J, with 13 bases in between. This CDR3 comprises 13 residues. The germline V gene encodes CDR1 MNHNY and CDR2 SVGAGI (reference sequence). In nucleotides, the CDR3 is TGTGCCAGCAGTTATTTTGGCTCCCAAGAGCAGTTCTTC. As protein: CASSYFGSQEQFF.

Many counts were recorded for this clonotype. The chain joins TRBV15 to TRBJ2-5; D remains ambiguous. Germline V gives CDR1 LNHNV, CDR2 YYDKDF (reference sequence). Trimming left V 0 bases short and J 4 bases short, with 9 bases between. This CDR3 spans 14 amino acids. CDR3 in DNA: TGTGCCACCAGCAGAGATTTCGGACGAGAGACCCAGTACTTC. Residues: CATSRDFGRETQYF.

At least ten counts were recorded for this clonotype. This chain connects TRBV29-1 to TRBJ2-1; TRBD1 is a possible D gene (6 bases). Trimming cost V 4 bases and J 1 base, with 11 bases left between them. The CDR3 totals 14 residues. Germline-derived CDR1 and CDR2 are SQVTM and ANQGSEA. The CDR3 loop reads CSVAGRGSYNEQFF. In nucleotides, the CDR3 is TGCAGCGTTGCGGGCAGGGGATCCTACAATGAGCAGTTCTTC.

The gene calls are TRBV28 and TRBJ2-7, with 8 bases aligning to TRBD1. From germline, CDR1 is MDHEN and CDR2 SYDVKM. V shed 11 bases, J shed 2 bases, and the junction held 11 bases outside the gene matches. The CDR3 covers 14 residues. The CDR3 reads CAAAVRTGTYEQYF. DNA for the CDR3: TGTGCCGCAGCGGTACGGACAGGGACCTACGAGCAGTACTTC.

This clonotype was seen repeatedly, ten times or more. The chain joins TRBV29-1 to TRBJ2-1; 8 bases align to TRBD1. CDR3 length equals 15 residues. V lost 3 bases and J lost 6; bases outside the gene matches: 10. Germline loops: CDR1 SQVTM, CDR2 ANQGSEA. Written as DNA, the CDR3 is TGCAGCGTTGAGGGGAGGACAGGGATGGTCAATGAGCAGTTCTTC. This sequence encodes CSVEGRTGMVNEQFF.

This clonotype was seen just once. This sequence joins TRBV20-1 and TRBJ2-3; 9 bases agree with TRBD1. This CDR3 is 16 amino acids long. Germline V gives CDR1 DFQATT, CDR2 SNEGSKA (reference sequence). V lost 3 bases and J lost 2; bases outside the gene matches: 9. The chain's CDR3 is CSARGTGIFSTDTQYF. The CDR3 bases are TGCAGTGCTAGGGGGACAGGGATATTTTCCACAGATACGCAGTATTTT.

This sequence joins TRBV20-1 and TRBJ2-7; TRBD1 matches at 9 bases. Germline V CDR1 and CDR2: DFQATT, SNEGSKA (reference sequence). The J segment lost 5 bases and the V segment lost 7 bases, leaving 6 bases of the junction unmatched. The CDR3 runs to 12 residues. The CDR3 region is CSGRQGGHEQYF. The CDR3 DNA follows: TGCAGTGGCCGACAGGGGGGCCACGAGCAGTACTTC.

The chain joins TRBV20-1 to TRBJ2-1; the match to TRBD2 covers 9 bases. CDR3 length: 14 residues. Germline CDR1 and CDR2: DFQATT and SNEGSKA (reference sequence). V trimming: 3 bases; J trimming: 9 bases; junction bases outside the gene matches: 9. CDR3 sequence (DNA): TGCAGTGCTAGTCCGGGCCTAGCGGGGTTTGAGCAGTTCTTC. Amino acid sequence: CSASPGLAGFEQFF.

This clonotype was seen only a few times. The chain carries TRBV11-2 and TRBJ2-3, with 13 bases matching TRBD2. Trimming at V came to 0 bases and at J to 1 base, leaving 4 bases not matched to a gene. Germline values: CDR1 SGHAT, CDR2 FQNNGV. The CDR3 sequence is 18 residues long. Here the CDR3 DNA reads TGTGCCAGCAGCTTAGATTACGGGACTAGCGGGGGCACAGATACGCAGTATTTT. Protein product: CASSLDYGTSGGTDTQYF.

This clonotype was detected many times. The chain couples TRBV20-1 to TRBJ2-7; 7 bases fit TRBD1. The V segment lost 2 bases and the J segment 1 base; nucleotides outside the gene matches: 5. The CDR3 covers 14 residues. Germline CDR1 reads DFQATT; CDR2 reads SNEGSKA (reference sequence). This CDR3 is CSARPPTGSYEQYF. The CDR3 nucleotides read TGCAGTGCTAGACCCCCGACAGGGTCCTACGAGCAGTACTTC.